The source of this T cell receptor (beta chain) is a study of human T cells and chemical hapten exposure. Study-level points and caveats: Unchanged with DPC sensitization were TCRs above 1 in 1000 frequency.

The V end was cut by 6 bases, the J end by 3 bases, with 14 bases between. Germline V gene lookup returns CDR1 SNHLY and CDR2 FYNNEI. The CDR3 contains 15 residues. This clonotype was picked up many times. Its antigen is still unknown. Authors' processing steps: Samples contained a median of roughly 93,000 TCRs, with a range of roughly 20,000 to 700,000. MiXCR was run by TCRdb on the RACE reads, yielding one entry per CDR3 protein. TCRdb's processing, not the study's, gives the V and J calls here. The top ten hold approximately 2.5% of the sample, which has fewer than 500,000 distinct CDR3 sequences, roughly 4.8% seen once. Time point denoted: patch test 1, 2 weeks after DPC sensitization. As for treatment: therapeutic diphenylcyclopropenone sensitization with weekly scalp DPC. Drawing of blood took place ahead of applying each patch test.

Specimen: whole blood, collected in connection with sensitization to the hapten diphenylcyclopropenone (DPC). The chain employs TRBV2 and TRBJ1-4; the D gene is possibly TRBD1 (6 bases). The receptor's source is a woman between 45 and 60 years old with alopecia areata. Some clones in this sample may be carry-over from other donors' samples. The CDR3 loop reads CASRRDNRSNEKLFF. The DNA for the CDR3 is TGTGCCAGCAGGAGGGACAATCGGTCTAATGAAAAACTGTTTTTT.